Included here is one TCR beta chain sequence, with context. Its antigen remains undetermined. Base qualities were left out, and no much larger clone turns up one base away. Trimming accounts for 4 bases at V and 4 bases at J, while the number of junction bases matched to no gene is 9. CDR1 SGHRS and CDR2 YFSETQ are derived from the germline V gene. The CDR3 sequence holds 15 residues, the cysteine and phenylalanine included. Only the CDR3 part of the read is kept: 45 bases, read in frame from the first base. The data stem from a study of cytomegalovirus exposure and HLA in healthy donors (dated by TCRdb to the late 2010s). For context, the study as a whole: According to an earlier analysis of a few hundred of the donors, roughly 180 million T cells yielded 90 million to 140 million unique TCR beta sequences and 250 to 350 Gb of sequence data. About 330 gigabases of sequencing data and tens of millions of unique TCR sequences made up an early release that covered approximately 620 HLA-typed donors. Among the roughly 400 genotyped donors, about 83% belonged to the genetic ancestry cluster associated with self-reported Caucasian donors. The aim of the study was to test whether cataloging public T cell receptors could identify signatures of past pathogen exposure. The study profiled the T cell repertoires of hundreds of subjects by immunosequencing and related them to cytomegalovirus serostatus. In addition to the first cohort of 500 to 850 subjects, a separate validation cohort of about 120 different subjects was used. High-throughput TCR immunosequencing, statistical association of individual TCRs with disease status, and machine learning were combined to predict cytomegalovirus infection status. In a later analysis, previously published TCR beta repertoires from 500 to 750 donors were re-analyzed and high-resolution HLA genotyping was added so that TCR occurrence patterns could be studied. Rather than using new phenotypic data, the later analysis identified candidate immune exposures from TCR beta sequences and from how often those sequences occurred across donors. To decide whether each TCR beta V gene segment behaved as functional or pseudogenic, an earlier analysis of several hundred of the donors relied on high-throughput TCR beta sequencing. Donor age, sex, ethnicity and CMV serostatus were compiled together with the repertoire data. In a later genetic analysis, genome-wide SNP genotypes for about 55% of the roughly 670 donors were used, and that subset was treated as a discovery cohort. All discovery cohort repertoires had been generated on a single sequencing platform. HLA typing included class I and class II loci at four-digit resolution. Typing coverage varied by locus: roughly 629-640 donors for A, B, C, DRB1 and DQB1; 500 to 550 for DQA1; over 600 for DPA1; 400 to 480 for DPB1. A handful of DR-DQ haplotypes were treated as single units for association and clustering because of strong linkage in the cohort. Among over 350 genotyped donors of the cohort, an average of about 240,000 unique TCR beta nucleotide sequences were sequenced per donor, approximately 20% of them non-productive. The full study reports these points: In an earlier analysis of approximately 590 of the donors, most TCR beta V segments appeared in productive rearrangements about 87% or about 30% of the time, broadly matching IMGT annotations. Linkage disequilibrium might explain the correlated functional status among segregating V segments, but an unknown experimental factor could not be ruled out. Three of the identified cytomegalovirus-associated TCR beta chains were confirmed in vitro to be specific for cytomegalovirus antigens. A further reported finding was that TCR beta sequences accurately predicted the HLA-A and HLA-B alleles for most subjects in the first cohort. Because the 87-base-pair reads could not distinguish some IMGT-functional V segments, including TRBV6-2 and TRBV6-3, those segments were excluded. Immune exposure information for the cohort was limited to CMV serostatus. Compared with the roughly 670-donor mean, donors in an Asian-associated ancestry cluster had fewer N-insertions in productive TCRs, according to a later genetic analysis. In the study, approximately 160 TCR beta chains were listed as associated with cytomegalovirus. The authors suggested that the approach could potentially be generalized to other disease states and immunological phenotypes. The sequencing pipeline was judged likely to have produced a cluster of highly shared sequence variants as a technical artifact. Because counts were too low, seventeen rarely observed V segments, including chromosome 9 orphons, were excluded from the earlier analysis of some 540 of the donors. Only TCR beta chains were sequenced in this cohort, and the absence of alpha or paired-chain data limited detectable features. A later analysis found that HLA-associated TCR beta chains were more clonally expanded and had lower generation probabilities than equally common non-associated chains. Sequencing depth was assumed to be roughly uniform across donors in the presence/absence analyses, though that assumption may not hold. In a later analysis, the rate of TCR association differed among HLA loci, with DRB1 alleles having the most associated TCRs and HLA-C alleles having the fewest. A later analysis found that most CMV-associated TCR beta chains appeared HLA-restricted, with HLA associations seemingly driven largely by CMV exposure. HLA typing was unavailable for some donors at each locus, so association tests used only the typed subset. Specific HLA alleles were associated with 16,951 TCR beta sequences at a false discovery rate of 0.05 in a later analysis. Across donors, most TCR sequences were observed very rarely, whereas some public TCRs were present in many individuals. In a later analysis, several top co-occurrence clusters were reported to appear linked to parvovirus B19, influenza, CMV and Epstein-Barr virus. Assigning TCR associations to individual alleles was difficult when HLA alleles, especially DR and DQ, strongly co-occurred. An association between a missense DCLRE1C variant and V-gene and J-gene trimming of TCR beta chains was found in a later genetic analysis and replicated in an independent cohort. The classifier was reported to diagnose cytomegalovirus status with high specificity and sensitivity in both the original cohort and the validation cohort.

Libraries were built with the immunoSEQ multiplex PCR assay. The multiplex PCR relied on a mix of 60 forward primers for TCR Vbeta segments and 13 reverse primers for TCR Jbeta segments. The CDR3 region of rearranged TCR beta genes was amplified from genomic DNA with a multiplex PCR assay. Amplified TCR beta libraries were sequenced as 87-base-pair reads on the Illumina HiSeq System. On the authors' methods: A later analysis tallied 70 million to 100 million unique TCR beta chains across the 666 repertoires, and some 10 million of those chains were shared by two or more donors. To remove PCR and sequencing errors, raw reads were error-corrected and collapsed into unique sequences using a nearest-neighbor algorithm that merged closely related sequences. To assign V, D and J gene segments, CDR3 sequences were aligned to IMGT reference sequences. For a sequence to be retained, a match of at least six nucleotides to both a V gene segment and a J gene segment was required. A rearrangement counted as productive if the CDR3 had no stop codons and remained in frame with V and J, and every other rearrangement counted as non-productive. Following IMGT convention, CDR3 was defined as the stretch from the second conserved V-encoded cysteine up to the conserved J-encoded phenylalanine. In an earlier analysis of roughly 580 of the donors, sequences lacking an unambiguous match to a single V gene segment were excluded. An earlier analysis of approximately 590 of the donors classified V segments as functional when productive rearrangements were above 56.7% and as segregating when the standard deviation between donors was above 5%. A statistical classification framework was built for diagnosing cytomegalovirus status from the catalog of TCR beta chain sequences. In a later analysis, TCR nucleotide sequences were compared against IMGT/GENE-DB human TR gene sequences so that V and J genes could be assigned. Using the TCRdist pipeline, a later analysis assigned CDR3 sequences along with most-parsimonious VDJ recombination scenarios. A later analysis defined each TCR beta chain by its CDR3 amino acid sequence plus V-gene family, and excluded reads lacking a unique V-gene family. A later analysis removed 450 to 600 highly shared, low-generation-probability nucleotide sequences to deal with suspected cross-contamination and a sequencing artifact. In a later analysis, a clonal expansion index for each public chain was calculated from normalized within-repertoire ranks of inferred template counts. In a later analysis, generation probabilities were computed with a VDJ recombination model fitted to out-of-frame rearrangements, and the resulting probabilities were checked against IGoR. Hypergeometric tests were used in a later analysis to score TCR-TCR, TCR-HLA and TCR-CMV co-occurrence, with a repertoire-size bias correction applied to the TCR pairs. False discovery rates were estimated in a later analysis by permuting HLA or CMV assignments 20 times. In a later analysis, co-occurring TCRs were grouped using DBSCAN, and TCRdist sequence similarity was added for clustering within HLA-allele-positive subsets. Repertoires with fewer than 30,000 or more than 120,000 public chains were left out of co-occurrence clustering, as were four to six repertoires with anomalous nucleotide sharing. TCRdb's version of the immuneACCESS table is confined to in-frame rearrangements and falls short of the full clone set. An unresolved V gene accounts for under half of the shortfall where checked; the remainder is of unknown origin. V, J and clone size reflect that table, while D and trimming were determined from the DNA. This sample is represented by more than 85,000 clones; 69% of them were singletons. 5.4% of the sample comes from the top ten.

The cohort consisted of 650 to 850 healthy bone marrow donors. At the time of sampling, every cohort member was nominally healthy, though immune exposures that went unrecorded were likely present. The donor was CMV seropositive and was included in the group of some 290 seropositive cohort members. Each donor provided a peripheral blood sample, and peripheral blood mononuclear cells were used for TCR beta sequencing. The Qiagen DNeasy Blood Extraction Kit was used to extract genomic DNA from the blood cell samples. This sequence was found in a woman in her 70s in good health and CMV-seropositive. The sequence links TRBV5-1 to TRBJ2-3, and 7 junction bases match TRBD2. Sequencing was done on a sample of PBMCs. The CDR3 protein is CASSRRGGFSDTQYF. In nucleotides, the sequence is TGCGCCAGCAGCCGAAGGGGAGGGTTTTCAGATACGCAGTATTTT.